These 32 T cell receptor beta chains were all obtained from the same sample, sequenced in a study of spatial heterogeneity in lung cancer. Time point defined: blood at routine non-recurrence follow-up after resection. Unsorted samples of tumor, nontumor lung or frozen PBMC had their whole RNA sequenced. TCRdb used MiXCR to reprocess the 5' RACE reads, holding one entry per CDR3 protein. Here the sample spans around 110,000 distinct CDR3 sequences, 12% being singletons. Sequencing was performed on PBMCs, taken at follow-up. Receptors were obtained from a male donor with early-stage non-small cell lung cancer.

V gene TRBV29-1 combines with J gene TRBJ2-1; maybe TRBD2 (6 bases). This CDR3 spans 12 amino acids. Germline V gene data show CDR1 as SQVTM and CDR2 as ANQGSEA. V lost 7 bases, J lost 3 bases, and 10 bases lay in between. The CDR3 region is CSAGTYYNEQFF. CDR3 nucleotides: TGCAGCGCTGGGACTTACTACAATGAGCAGTTCTTC.

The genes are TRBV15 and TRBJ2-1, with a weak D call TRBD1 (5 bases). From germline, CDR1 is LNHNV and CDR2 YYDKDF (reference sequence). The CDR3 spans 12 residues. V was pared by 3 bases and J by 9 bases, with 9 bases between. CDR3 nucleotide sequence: TGTGCCACCAGCAGGCACCAGGGTGAGCAGTTCTTC. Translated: CATSRHQGEQFF. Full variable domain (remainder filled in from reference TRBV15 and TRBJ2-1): DAMVIQNPRYQVTQFGKPVTLSCSQTLNHNVMYWYQQKSSQAPKLLFHYYDKDFNNEADTPDNFQSRRPNTSFCFLDIRSPGLGDTAMYLCATSRHQGEQFFGPGTRLTVL.

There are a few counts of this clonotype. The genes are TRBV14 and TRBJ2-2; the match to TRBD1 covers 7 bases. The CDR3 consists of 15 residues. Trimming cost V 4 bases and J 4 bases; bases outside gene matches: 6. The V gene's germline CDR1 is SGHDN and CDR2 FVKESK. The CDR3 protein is CASSPFPGGTGELFF. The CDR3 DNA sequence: TGTGCCAGCAGCCCCTTTCCAGGGGGCACCGGGGAGCTGTTTTTT.

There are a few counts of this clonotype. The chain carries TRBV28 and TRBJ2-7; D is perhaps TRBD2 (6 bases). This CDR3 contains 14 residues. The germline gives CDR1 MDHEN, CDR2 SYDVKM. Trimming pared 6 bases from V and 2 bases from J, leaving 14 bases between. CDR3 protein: CASSLDGLTYEQYF. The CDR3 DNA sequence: TGTGCCAGCAGCCTGGACGGACTAACCTACGAGCAGTACTTC.

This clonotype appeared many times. CDR3 sequence reads: CASSADTGGNQPQHF. In nucleotides, the CDR3 is TGCGCCAGCAGCGCGGATACAGGGGGTAATCAGCCCCAGCATTTT. This sequence joins TRBV5-1 and TRBJ1-5; TRBD1 aligns across 8 bases. The CDR3 sequence is 15 residues long. Unmatched junction bases numbered 7, after V lost 4 bases and J lost 4 bases. The germline V gene encodes CDR1 SGHRS and CDR2 YFSETQ. Filled out from reference TRBV5-1 and TRBJ1-5, the complete variable domain reads KAGVTQTPRYLIKTRGQQVTLSCSPISGHRSVSWYQQTPGQGLQFLFEYFSETQRNKGNFPGRFSGRQFSNSRSEMNVSTLELGDSALYLCASSADTGGNQPQHFGDGTRLSIL.

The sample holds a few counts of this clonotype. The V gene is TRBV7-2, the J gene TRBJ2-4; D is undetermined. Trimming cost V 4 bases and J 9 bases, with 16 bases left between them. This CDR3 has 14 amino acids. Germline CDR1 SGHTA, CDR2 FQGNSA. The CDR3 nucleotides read TGTGCCAGCAGCTCCGACTCGCGAGGCGGCATTCAGTACTTC. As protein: CASSSDSRGGIQYF.

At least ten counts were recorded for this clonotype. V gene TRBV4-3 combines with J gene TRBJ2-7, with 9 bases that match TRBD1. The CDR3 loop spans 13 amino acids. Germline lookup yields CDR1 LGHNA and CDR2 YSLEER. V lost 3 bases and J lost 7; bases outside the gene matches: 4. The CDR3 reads CASSHRTGDEQYF. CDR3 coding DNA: TGCGCCAGCAGCCATAGGACAGGGGATGAGCAGTACTTC.

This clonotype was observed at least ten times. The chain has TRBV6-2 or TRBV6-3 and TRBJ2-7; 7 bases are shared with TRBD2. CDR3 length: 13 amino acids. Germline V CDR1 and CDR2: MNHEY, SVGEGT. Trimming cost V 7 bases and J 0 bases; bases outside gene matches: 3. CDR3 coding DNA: TGTGCCAGCACCAGGACTAGCTCCTACGAGCAGTACTTC. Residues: CASTRTSSYEQYF.

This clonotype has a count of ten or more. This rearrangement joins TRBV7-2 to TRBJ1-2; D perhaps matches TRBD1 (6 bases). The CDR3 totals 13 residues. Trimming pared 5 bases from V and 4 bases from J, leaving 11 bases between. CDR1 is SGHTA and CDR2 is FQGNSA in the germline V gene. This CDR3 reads CASSLQGLYGYTF. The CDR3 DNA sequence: TGTGCCAGCAGCCTACAGGGACTCTATGGCTACACCTTC.

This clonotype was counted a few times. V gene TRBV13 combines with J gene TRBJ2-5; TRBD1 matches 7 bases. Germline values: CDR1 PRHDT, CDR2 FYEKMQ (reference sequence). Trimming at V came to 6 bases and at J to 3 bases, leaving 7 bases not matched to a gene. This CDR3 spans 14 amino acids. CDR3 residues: CASRRTGAEETQYF. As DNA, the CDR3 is TGTGCCAGCAGGCGGACAGGAGCCGAAGAGACCCAGTACTTC. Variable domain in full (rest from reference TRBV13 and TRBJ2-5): AAGVIQSPRHLIKEKRETATLKCYPIPRHDTVYWYQQGPGQDPQFLISFYEKMQSDKGSIPDRFSAQQFSDYHSELNMSSLELGDSALYFCASRRTGAEETQYFGPGTRLLVL.

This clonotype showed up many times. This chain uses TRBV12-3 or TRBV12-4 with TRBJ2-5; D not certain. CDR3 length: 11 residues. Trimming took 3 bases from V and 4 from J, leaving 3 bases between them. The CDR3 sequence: CASSFGETQYF. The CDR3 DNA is TGTGCCAGCAGTTTTGGAGAGACCCAGTACTTC.

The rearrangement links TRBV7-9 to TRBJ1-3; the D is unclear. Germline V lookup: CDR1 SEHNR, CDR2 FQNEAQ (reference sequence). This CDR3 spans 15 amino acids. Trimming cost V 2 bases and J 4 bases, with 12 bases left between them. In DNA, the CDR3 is TGTGCCAGCAGCTTACAGGAAGGGTCCGGAAACACCATATATTTT. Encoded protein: CASSLQEGSGNTIYF.

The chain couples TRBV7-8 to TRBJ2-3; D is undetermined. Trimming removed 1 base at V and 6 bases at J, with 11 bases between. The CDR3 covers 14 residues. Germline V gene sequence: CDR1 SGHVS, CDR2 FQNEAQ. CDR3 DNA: TGTGCCAGCAGCTTAGTAGGAAAGAGTGATACGCAGTATTTT. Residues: CASSLVGKSDTQYF. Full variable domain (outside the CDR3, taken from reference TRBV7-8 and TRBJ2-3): GAGVSQSPRYKVAKRGQDVALRCDPISGHVSLFWYQQALGQGPEFLTYFQNEAQLDKSGLPSDRFFAERPEGSVSTLKIQRTQQEDSAVYLCASSLVGKSDTQYFGPGTRLTVL.

CDR3 bases: TGTGCAAGTCGCCCCTACTTAGTTCCCTCATGCTTC. It is translated as CASRPYLVPSCF. The rearrangement joins TRBV12-2 to TRBJ2-7; TRBD2, as called in the table, went unchecked against the DNA. TRBV12-2 constitutes a pseudogene. The CDR3 runs 12 residues.

The CDR3 is CASSLKGTSGGPRETQYF. CDR3 sequence (DNA): TGTGCCAGCAGCTTAAAGGGGACTAGCGGGGGGCCGCGAGAGACCCAGTACTTC. The J gene is TRBJ2-5, the V gene TRBV11-2; TRBD2 aligns across 15 bases. This CDR3 has 18 residues. The J segment lost 4 bases and the V segment lost 2 bases, leaving 8 bases of the junction unmatched. Germline-derived CDR1 and CDR2 are SGHAT and FQNNGV.

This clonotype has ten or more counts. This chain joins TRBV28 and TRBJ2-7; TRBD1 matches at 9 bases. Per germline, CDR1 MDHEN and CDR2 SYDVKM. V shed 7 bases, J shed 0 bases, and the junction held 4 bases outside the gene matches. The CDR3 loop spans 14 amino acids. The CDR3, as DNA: TGTGCCAGCAAAGGGGGACAGGGCTCCTACGAGCAGTACTTC. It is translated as CASKGGQGSYEQYF.

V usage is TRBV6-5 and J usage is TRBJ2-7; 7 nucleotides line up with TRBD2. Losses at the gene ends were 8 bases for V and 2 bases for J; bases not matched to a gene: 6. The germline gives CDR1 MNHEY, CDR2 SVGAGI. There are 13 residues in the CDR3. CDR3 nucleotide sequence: TGTGCCAGCGCCAGGGACTATCCCTACGAGCAGTACTTC. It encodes CASARDYPYEQYF.

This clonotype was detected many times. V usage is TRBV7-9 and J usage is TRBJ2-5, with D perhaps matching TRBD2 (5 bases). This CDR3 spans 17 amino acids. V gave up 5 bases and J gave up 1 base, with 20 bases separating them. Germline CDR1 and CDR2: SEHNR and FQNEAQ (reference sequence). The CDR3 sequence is CASSRRVTGFFQETQYF. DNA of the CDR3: TGTGCCAGCAGCCGGCGGGTCACGGGTTTTTTCCAAGAGACCCAGTACTTC.

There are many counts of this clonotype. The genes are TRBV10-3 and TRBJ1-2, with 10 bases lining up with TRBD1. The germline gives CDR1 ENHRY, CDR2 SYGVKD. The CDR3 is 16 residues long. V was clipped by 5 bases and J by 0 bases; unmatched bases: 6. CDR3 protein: CAISFGTGVSNYGYTF. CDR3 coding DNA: TGTGCCATCAGTTTCGGGACAGGGGTCTCTAACTATGGCTACACCTTC.

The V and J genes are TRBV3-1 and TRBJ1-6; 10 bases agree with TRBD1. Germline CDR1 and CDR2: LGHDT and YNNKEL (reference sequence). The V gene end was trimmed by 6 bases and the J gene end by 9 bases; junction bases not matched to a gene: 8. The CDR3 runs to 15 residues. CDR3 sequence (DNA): TGTGCCAGCAGTTCTGGACAGGGGGTTGTTTCACCCCTCCACTTT. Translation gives CASSSGQGVVSPLHF.

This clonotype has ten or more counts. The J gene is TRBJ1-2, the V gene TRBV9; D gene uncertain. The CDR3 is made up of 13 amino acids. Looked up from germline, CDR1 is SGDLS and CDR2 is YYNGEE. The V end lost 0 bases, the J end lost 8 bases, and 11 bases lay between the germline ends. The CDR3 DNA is TGTGCCAGCAGCGTAGTTGCGGGGTTCGGCTACACCTTC. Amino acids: CASSVVAGFGYTF.

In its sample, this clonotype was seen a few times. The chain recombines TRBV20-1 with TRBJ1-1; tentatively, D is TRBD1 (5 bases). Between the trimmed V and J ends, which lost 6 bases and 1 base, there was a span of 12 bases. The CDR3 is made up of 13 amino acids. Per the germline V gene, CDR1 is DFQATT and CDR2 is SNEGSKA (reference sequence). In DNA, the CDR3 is TGCAGTGCCTTACGGGGGGGGAACACTGAAGCTTTCTTT. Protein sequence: CSALRGGNTEAFF.

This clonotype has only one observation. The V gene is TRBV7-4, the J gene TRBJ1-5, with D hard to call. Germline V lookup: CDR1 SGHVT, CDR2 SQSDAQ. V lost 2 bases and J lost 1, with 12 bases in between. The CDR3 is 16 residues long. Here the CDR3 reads CASSLLKVGSNQPQHF. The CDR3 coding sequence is TGTGCCAGCAGCTTACTCAAGGTAGGGAGCAATCAGCCCCAGCATTTT. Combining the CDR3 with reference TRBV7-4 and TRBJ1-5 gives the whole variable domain GAGVSQSPRYKVAKRGRDVALRCDSISGHVTLYWYRQTLGQGSEVLTYSQSDAQRDKSGRPSGRFSAERPERSVSTLKIQRTEQGDSAVYLCASSLLKVGSNQPQHFGDGTRLSIL.

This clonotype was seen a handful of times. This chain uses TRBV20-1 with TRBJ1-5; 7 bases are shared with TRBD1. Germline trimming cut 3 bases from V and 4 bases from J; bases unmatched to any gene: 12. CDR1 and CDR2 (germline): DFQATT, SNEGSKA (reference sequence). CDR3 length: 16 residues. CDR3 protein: CSASRGRQGFNQPQHF. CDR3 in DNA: TGCAGTGCTAGCCGGGGTCGACAGGGCTTTAATCAGCCCCAGCATTTT.

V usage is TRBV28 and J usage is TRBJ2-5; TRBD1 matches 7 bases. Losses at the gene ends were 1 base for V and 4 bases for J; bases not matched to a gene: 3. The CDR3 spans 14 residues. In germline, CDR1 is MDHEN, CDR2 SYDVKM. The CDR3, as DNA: TGTGCCAGCAGTTTATTAAGGGGGCGAGAGACCCAGTACTTC. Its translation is CASSLLRGRETQYF.

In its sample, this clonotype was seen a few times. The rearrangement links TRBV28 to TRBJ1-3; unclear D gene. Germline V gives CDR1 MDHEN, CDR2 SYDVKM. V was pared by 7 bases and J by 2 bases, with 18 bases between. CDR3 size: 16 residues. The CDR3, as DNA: TGTGCCAGCACCACGGGTGGGCCTTTAGCTGGAAACACCATATATTTT. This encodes CASTTGGPLAGNTIYF.

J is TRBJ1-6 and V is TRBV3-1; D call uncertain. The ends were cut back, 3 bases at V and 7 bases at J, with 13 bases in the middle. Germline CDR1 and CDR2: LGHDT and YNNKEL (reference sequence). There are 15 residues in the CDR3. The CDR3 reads CASSHEGGWNSPLHF. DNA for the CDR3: TGTGCCAGCAGCCATGAGGGAGGGTGGAATTCACCCCTCCACTTT.

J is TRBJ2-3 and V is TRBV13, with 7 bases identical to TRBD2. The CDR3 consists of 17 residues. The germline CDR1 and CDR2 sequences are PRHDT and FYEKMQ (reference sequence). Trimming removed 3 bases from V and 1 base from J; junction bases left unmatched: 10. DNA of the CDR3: TGTGCCAGCAGCTTCTTTAACTTGGGGGGGGGCACAGATACGCAGTATTTT. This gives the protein CASSFFNLGGGTDTQYF. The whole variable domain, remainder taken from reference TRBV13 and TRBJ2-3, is AAGVIQSPRHLIKEKRETATLKCYPIPRHDTVYWYQQGPGQDPQFLISFYEKMQSDKGSIPDRFSAQQFSDYHSELNMSSLELGDSALYFCASSFFNLGGGTDTQYFGPGTRLTVL.

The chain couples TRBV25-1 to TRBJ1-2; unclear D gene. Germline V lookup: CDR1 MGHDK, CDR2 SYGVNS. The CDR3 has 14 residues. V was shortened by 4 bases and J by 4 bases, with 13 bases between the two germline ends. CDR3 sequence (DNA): TGTGCCAGCAGTGCCTCCTTCATGGGCTATGGCTACACCTTC. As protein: CASSASFMGYGYTF.

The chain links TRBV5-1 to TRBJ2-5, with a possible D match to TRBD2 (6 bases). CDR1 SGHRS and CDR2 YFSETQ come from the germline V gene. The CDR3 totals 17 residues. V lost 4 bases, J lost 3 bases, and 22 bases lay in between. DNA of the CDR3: TGCGCCAGCAGCCCCAATGGAGGGCGGGGAGCTAAAGAGACCCAGTACTTC. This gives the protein CASSPNGGRGAKETQYF. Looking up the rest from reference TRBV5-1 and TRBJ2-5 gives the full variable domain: KAGVTQTPRYLIKTRGQQVTLSCSPISGHRSVSWYQQTPGQGLQFLFEYFSETQRNKGNFPGRFSGRQFSNSRSEMNVSTLELGDSALYLCASSPNGGRGAKETQYFGPGTRLLVL.

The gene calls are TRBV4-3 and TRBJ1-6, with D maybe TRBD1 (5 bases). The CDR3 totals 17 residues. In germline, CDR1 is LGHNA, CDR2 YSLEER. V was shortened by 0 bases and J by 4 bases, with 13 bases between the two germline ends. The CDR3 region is CASSQEGTLPYNSPLHF. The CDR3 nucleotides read TGCGCCAGCAGCCAAGAAGGGACCCTCCCTTATAATTCACCCCTCCACTTT.

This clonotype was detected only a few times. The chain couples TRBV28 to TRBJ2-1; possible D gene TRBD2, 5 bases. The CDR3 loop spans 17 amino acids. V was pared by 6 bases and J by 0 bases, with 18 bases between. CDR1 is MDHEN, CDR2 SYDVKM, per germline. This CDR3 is CASSPLPGSPSYNEQFF. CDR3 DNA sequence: TGTGCCAGCAGCCCTCTTCCGGGGTCGCCCTCCTACAATGAGCAGTTCTTC.